This T cell receptor beta chain is drawn from a study of blood T cell repertoires in COVID-19. The overall study: Collection of acute and convalescent COVID-19 samples took place in the United States, Italy and Spain.

The germline V gene has CDR1 LGHDT and CDR2 YNNKEL (reference sequence). V shed 4 bases and J shed 3 bases, with 15 bases lying between them. CDR3 length: 15 residues. Generated by immunoSEQ multiplex PCR, the TCRdb table keeps only in-frame clones and is missing some. This table holds some 190,000 clones, 86% found once. The origin of this receptor is a man between 40 and 49 years old with acute COVID-19. This rearrangement joins TRBV3-1 (or the pseudogene TRBV3-2) to TRBJ2-5, with D possibly TRBD2 on 5 matching bases. Sequencing input: PBMCs or T cells enriched from blood (not recorded which). The CDR3 nucleotides read TGTGCCAGCAGCCCACAAATAGGGAGAGAAGAGACCCAGTACTTC. It is translated as CASSPQIGREETQYF.